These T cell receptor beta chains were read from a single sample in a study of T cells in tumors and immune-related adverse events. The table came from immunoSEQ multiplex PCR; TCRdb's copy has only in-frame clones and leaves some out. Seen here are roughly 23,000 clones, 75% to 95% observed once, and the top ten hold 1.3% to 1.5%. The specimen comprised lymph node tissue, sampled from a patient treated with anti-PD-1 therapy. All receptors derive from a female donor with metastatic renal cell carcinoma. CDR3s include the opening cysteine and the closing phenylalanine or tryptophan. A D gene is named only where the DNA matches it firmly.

CASSSGTSGPQETQYF,TGCGCCAGCAGCTCTGGGACTAGCGGCCCCCAAGAGACCCAGTACTTC,TRBV5-1,TRBJ2-5,TRBD2
CASSLVAFRGELFF,TGTGCCAGCAGCTTGGTAGCCTTCCGAGGGGAGCTGTTTTTT,TRBV11-3,TRBJ2-2,.
CASSLEWGLAGGNGYEQYF,TGTGCCAGCAGCTTAGAATGGGGACTAGCGGGGGGGAACGGCTACGAGCAGTACTTC,TRBV7-9,TRBJ2-7,TRBD2
CASSQDTSGNPNEQFF,TGCGCCAGCAGCCAAGATACTAGCGGGAACCCCAATGAGCAGTTCTTC,TRBV4-1,TRBJ2-1,TRBD2
CATSRDPGDSYGYTF,TGTGCCACCAGCAGAGATCCAGGGGACAGCTATGGCTACACCTTC,TRBV15,TRBJ1-2,TRBD1
CASSLGESYGYTF,TGTGCCAGCAGCTTAGGGGAGTCCTATGGCTACACCTTC,TRBV11-2,TRBJ1-2,.
CASRHRAGPHNEQFF,TGTGCCAGCAGACACCGAGCGGGTCCACACAATGAGCAGTTCTTC,TRBV6-6,TRBJ2-1,.
CASSSNADGLYEQYF,TGTGCCAGCAGCTCGAACGCGGACGGTCTCTACGAGCAGTACTTC,TRBV11-2,TRBJ2-7,.
CASSADPTRTDTQYF,TGTGCCAGCAGTGCAGACCCTACCCGCACAGATACGCAGTATTTT,TRBV6-1,TRBJ2-3,.
CASSYRSTGELFF,TGTGCCAGCAGTTATAGGAGCACCGGGGAGCTGTTTTTT,TRBV6-5,TRBJ2-2,.